A single sample is the source of the 4 T cell receptor beta chains below, sequenced in a study of T cell responses to AZD1222 COVID-19 vaccine. Using immunoSEQ multiplex PCR, the repertoire was profiled, and TCRdb retains in-frame clones only, with some absent. The sample has approximately 160,000 clones, about 90% seen once. The sample in question was peripheral blood, obtained 28 days after the second AZD1222 dose. These receptors were collected from an adult who received the AZD1222 COVID-19 vaccine.

This CDR3 is CAIGEAGRGGYGYTF. The CDR3 region has the DNA TGTGCCATCGGGGAGGCCGGCAGGGGCGGATATGGCTACACCTTC. The rearrangement links TRBV6-5 to TRBJ1-2; perhaps TRBD1 as D (6 bases). Germline-derived CDR1 and CDR2 are MNHEY and SVGAGI. This CDR3 has 15 amino acids. V was shortened by 10 bases and J by 5 bases, with 23 bases between the two germline ends.

V is TRBV5-1 and J is TRBJ2-2; D tentatively fits TRBD1 or TRBD2 (5 bases each). CDR1 is SGHRS and CDR2 is YFSETQ in the germline V gene. V shed 1 base and J shed 4 bases, with 14 bases lying between them. The CDR3 sequence is 16 residues long. CDR3 in amino acids: CASSLNGGSGTGELFF. For the CDR3, the DNA is TGCGCCAGCAGCTTGAATGGGGGATCGGGCACCGGGGAGCTGTTTTTT.

V and J are TRBV25-1 and TRBJ2-3; D uncertain. Per germline, CDR1 MGHDK and CDR2 SYGVNS. Deletions cut 2 bases from V and 1 base from J, with 7 bases between. The CDR3 covers 14 residues. The DNA of the CDR3 is TGTGCCAGCAGTGAACTGCCAGGCACAGATACGCAGTATTTT. Translated: CASSELPGTDTQYF. The complete variable domain, with remaining parts taken from reference TRBV25-1 and TRBJ2-3, reads EADIYQTPRYLVIGTGKKITLECSQTMGHDKMYWYQQDPGMELHLIHYSYGVNSTEKGDLSSESTVSRIRTEHFPLTLESARPSHTSQYLCASSELPGTDTQYFGPGTRLTVL.

With respect to this clone: A read error may account for a junction end that differs from germline. This rearrangement joins TRBV11-2 to TRBJ2-7, with unresolved D. This CDR3 is built from 14 residues. Germline V gives CDR1 SGHAT, CDR2 FQNNGV. Here the CDR3 reads CASSLDRTSYGQYF. The CDR3 nucleotides are TGTGCCAGCAGCTTAGACAGGACCTCCTACGGGCAGTACTTC.